This T cell receptor beta chain was captured by sequencing in a study of blood T cell repertoires in COVID-19. The CDR3 sequence is 12 residues long. The germline gives CDR1 SQVTM, CDR2 ANQGSEA. V shed 8 bases, J shed 7 bases, and the junction held 10 bases outside the gene matches. In the source study's methods: It was from reference gene primer amplification that nucleated cell counts were estimated. TCRdb's copy holds only in-frame clones and misses some; the assay was immunoSEQ multiplex PCR. V and J calls and clone size follow that table, whereas D and trimming were derived from the DNA. This repertoire shows approximately 330,000 clones, around 86% found once; its top ten account for 4% to 5.5%.

The chain joins TRBV29-1 to TRBJ1-1; 7 nucleotides align to TRBD1. The receptor was derived from a woman aged 40 to 50 with acute COVID-19. What was sequenced was PBMCs or T cells enriched from blood (not recorded which). The CDR3 protein is CSPSQGVGEAFF. The CDR3 nucleotides read TGCAGCCCGTCGCAGGGGGTAGGTGAAGCTTTCTTT.